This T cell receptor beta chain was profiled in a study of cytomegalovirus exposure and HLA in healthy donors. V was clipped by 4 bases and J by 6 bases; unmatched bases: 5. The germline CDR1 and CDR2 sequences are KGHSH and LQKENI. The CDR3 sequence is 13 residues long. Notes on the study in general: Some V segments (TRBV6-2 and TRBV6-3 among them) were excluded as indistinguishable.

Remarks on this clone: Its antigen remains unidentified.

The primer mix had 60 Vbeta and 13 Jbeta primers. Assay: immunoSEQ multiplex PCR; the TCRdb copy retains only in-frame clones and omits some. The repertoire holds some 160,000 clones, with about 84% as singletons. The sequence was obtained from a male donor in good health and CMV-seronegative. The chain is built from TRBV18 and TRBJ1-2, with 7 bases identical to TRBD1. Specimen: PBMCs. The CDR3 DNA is TGTGCCAGCTCACTAGACAGGGTCGATGGCTACACCTTC. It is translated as CASSLDRVDGYTF.